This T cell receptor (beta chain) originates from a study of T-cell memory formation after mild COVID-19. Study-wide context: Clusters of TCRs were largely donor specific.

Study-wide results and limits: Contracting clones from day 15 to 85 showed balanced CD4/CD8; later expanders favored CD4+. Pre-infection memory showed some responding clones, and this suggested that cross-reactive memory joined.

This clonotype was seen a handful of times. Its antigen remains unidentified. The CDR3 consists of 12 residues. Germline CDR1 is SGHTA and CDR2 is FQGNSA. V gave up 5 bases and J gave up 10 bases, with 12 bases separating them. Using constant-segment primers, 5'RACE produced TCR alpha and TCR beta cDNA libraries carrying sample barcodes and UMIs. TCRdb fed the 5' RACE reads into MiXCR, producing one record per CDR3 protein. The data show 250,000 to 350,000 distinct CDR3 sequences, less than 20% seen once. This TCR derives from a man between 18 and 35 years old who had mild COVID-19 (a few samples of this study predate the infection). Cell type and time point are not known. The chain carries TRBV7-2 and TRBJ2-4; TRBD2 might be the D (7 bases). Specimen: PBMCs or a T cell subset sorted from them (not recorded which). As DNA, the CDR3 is TGTGCCAGCAGCGGGGGGGGCGTTATTCAGTACTTC. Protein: CASSGGGVIQYF.